This T cell receptor beta chain was found in a study of response to subunit inactivated influenza vaccine. Study-level findings and limits: The authors suggested that few new T cells are recruited per seasonal influenza vaccination.

Worth noting for this clonotype: Its cognate antigen is unknown.

A single record per CDR3 protein comes from TCRdb applying MiXCR to the RT-PCR reads. The data hold about 830,000 distinct CDR3 sequences, with 18% observed a single time. This receptor was identified in a man aged 50 to 60 who received an inactivated influenza vaccine. The sample in question was PBMCs from blood, obtained around 5 days after vaccination.

CDR3 nucleotides: TGCAGTGCTAGATGGGACAGGGGGAGTAGAACTGAAGCTTTCTTT. This gives the protein CSARWDRGSRTEAFF. This chain links TRBV20-1 with TRBJ1-1, with 11 bases that match TRBD1. This CDR3 spans 15 amino acids. The germline V gene has CDR1 DFQATT and CDR2 SNEGSKA (reference sequence). The V and J ends lost 2 bases and 5 bases, in that order; junction bases with no gene match: 7.